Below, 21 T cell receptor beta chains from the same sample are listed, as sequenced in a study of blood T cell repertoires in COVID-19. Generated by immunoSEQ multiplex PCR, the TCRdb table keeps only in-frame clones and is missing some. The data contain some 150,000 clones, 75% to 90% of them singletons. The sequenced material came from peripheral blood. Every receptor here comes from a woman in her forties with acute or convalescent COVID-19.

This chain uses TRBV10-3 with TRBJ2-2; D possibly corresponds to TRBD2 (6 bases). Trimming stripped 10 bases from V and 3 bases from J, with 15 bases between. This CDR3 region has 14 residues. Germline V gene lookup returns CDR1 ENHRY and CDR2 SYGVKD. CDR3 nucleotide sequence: TGTGCCACCACGCCGCCGGGGGACACCGGGGAGCTGTTTTTT. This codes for CATTPPGDTGELFF.

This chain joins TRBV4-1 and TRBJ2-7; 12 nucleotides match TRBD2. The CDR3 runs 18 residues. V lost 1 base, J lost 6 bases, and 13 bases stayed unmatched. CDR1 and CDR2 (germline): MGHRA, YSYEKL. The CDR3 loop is CASSQVDFGLAGGREQYF. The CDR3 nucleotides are TGCGCCAGCAGCCAAGTTGATTTTGGCCTAGCGGGGGGGCGCGAGCAGTACTTC.

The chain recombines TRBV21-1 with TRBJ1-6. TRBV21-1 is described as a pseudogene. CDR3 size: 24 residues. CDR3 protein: CASTTGLMGTGRPNQGGSDSPLHF. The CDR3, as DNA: TGTGCCAGCACTACAGGCCTAATGGGGACCGGGAGACCGAACCAGGGAGGAAGTGATTCACCCCTCCACTTT.

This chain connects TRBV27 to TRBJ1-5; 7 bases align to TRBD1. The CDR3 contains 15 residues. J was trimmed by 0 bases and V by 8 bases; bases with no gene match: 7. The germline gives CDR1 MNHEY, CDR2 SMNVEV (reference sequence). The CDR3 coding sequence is TGTGCCAGCGCGGGACAGCCATATAGCAATCAGCCCCAGCATTTT. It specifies CASAGQPYSNQPQHF.

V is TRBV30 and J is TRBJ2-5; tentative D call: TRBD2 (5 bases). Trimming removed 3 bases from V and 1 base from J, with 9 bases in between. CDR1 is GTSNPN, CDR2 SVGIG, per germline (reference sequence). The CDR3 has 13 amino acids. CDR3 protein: CAWREGPQETQYF. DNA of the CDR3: TGTGCCTGGAGAGAGGGTCCCCAAGAGACCCAGTACTTC.

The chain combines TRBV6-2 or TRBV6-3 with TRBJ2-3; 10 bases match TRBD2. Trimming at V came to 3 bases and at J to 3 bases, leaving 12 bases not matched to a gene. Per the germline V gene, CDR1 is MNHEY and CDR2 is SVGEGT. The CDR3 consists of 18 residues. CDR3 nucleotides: TGTGCCAGCAGTTATCAGCGGGAGGGAGCAGACAAAACAGATACGCAGTATTTT. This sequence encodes CASSYQREGADKTDTQYF.

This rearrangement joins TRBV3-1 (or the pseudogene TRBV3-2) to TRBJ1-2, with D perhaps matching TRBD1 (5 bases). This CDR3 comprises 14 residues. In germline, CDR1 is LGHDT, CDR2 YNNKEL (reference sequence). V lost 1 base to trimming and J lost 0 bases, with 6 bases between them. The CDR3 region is CASSQGQPNYGYTF. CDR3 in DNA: TGTGCCAGCAGCCAAGGACAGCCTAACTATGGCTACACCTTC.

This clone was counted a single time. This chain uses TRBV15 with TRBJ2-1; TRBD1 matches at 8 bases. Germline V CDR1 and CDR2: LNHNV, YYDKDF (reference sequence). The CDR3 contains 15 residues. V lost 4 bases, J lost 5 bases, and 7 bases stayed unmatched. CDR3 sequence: CATSIGQGKNNEQFF. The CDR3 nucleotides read TGTGCCACCAGCATAGGACAGGGAAAAAACAATGAGCAGTTCTTC.

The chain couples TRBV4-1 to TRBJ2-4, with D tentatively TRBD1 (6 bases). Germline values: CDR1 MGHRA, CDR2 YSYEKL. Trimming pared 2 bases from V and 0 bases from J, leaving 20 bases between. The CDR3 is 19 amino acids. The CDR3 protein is CASSQIQGPDGLAKNIQYF. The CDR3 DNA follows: TGCGCCAGCAGCCAAATACAGGGACCTGACGGCCTAGCCAAAAACATTCAGTACTTC.

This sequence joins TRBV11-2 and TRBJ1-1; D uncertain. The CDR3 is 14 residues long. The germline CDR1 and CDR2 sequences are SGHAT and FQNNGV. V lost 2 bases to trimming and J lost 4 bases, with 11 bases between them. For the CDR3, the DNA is TGTGCCAGCAGCTTAAACAGACCGGTCACTGAAGCTTTCTTT. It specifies CASSLNRPVTEAFF.

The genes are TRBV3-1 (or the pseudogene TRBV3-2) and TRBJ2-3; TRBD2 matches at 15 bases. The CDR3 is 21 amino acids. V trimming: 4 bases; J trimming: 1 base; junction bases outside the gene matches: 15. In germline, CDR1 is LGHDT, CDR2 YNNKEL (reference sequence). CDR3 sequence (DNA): TGTGCCAGCAGCCTACGGACTAGCGGGGGGGCCCGATTTTCCCGCACAGATACGCAGTATTTT. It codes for CASSLRTSGGARFSRTDTQYF.

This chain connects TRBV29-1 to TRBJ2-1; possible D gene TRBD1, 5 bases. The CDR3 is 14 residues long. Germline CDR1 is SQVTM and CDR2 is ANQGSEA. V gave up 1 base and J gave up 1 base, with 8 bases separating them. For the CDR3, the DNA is TGCAGCGTTGAAGGGGGCACATCCTACAATGAGCAGTTCTTC. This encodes CSVEGGTSYNEQFF.

This CDR3 reads CASSQLVPTGSTYGYTF. CDR3 sequence (DNA): TGTGCCAGCAGCCAACTCGTACCGACAGGGAGTACGTATGGCTACACCTTC. The chain employs TRBV3-1 (or the pseudogene TRBV3-2) and TRBJ1-2; TRBD1 matches at 7 bases. Germline CDR1 reads LGHDT; CDR2 reads YNNKEL (reference sequence). The CDR3 totals 17 residues. V was pared by 2 bases and J by 5 bases, with 14 bases of the junction left unmatched.

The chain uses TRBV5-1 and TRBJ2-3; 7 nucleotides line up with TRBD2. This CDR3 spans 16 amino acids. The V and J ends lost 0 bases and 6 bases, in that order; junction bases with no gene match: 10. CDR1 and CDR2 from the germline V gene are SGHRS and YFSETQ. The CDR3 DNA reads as TGCGCCAGCAGCTTGGGAGTGCGGGAGAACTGGGATACGCAGTATTTT. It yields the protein CASSLGVRENWDTQYF.

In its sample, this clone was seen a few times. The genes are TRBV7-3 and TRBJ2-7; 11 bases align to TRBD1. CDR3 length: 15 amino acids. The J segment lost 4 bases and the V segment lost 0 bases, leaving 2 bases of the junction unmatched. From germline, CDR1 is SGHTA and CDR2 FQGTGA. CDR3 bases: TGTGCCAGCAGCTTAACGGGACAGGGGGTATACGAGCAGTACTTC. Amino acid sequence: CASSLTGQGVYEQYF.

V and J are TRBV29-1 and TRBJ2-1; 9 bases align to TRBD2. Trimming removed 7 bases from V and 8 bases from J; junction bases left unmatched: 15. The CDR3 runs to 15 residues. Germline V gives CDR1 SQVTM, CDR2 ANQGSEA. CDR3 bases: TGCAGCGCATTACAGGATAGCGGGAGTCCCGATGAGCAGTTCTTC. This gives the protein CSALQDSGSPDEQFF.

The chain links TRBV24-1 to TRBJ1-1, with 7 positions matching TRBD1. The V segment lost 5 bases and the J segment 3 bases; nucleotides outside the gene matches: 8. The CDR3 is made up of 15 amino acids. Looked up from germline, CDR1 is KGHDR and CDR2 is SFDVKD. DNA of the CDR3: TGTGCCACCAGTGGTCGACAGGGTCGTTACACTGAAGCTTTCTTT. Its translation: CATSGRQGRYTEAFF.

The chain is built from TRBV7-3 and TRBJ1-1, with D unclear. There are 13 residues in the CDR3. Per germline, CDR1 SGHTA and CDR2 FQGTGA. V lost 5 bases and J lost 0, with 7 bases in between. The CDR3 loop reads CASSDGMNTEAFF. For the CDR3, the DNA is TGTGCCAGCAGCGACGGGATGAACACTGAAGCTTTCTTT.

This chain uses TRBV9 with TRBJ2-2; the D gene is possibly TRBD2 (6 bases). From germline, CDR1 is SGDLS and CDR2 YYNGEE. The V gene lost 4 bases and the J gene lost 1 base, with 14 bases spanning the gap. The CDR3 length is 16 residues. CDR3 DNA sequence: TGTGCCAGCAGCCCCGGGACGGGAGTGAACACCGGGGAGCTGTTTTTT. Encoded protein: CASSPGTGVNTGELFF.

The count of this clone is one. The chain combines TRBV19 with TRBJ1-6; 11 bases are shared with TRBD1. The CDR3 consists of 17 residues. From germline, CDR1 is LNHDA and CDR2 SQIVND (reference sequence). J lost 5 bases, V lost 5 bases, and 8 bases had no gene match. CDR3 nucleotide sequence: TGTGCCAGTAGTTATGGACAGGGGGCGCGGAATAATTCACCCCTCCACTTT. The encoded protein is CASSYGQGARNNSPLHF. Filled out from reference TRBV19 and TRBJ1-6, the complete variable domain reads DGGITQSPKYLFRKEGQNVTLSCEQNLNHDAMYWYRQDPGQGLRLIYYSQIVNDFQKGDIAEGYSVSREKKESFPLTVTSAQKNPTAFYLCASSYGQGARNNSPLHFGNGTRLTVT.

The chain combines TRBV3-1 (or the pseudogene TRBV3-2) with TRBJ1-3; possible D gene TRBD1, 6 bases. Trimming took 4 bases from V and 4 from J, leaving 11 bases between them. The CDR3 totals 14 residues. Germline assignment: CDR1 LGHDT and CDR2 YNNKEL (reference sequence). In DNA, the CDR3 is TGTGCCAGCAGCCCAACAGGGTTGGGAAACACCATATATTTT. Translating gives CASSPTGLGNTIYF.